The 4 T cell receptor beta chains reported below all come from one sample, sequenced in a study of cytomegalovirus exposure and HLA in healthy donors. TCRdb keeps only in-frame clones here, not all; method: immunoSEQ multiplex PCR. The sample records 65,000 or so clones, just over 90% being singletons. Sequenced material: PBMCs. The receptors derive from a woman between 18 and 29 years old in good health and CMV-seronegative.

The gene calls are TRBV28 and TRBJ2-5, with D hard to call. The CDR3 has 15 residues. The germline V gene encodes CDR1 MDHEN and CDR2 SYDVKM. Deletions cut 3 bases from V and 1 base from J, with 12 bases between. For the CDR3, the DNA is TGTGCCAGCAGTTTGAGCAGGCGTCCCCAAGAGACCCAGTACTTC. Its protein is CASSLSRRPQETQYF.

The chain couples TRBV5-6 to TRBJ2-7; D possibly corresponds to TRBD2 (6 bases). The germline V and J ends were trimmed by 1 base and 2 bases, with 16 bases remaining between them. Germline V gives CDR1 SGHDT, CDR2 YYEEEE. The CDR3 totals 16 residues. The CDR3 DNA is TGTGCCAGCAGCTTGCTAGGGGACGGGGGTACCTACGAGCAGTACTTC. Translation: CASSLLGDGGTYEQYF.

The count of this clone is one. The chain employs TRBV5-6 and TRBJ1-2; a possible D gene is TRBD1 (5 bases). From germline, CDR1 is SGHDT and CDR2 YYEEEE. The CDR3 loop spans 16 amino acids. Trimming took 0 bases from V and 0 from J, leaving 12 bases between them. The CDR3 region has the DNA TGTGCCAGCAGCTTGGGAAGGGGCCGAACTAACTATGGCTACACCTTC. Protein sequence: CASSLGRGRTNYGYTF.

This rearrangement joins TRBV19 to TRBJ2-2; 14 nucleotides align to TRBD2. Germline V gene lookup returns CDR1 LNHDA and CDR2 SQIVND (reference sequence). Trimming cost V 6 bases and J 9 bases; bases outside gene matches: 6. This CDR3 spans 15 amino acids. CDR3 bases: TGTGCCAGTAGCTTCGGGACTAGCGGGAGCCGGGAGCTGTTTTTT. It is translated as CASSFGTSGSRELFF.